The present entry profiles one T cell receptor (beta chain) with its context. This sample stems from a study of CD8 T cells in Susac syndrome. Germline CDR1 and CDR2: MDHEN and SYDVKM. V was clipped by 6 bases and J by 6 bases, with 12 bases between them. This CDR3 region has 12 residues. Reverse transcription of roughly 0.5 to 1 ug RNA was carried out with random hexamers. Amplification of TCR beta CDR3 spanned 54 Vbeta and 13 Jbeta via immunoSEQ multiplex PCR. MiXCR was run by TCRdb on the immunoSEQ multiplex PCR reads, yielding one entry per CDR3 protein. Here the sample spans about 180,000 distinct CDR3 sequences, approximately 94% being singletons. Sequencing targeted TCR beta in blood CD8+ and CD4+ T cells.

The source material was CD4+ T cells from PBMCs. The receptor was derived from a human donor with multiple sclerosis. The genes are TRBV28 and TRBJ2-7, with no clear D. The DNA of the CDR3 is TGTGCCAGCAGAAACAGTCTTCGCGAGCAGTACTTC. This translates into CASRNSLREQYF.